The entry below gives a single T cell receptor (beta chain) sequence along with its context. The length of the CDR3 is 14 residues. Trimming left V 3 bases short and J 4 bases short, with 12 bases between. Germline assignment: CDR1 KGHSH and CDR2 LQKENI. Primers for the PCR totalled 60 Vbeta and 13 Jbeta. Generated by immunoSEQ multiplex PCR, the TCRdb table keeps only in-frame clones and is missing some. The repertoire consists of some 120,000 clones, with approximately 82% occurring once and the leading ten covering just under 3%. The sample is drawn from a study of cytomegalovirus exposure and HLA in healthy donors.

Specimen: PBMCs. The chain recombines TRBV18 with TRBJ1-2; tentative D call: TRBD1 (6 bases). This TCR derives from a woman between 18 and 30 years old in good health and CMV-seropositive. CDR3 nucleotides: TGTGCCAGCTCACCTCAGGGGTCTTTCTATGGCTACACCTTC. Amino acids: CASSPQGSFYGYTF.